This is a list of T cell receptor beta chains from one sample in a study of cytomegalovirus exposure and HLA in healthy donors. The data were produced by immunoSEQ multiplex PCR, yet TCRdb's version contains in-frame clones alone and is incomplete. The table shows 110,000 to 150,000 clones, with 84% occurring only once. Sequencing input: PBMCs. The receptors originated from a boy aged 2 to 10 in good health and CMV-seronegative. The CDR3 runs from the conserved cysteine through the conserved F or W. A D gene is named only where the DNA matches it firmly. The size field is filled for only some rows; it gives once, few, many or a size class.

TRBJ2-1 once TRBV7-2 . CASRTPSYNEQFF TGTGCCAGCAGAACACCCTCCTACAATGAGCAGTTCTTC
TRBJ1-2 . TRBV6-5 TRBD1 CASRRDRERGYTF TGTGCCAGCAGACGCGACAGGGAGAGGGGCTACACCTTC
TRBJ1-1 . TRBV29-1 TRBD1 CSACRGSSTEAFF TGCAGCGCCTGCAGGGGGTCGAGCACTGAAGCTTTCTTT
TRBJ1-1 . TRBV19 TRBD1 CASSWQTGEGEEAFF TGTGCCAGTAGTTGGCAGACAGGGGAGGGCGAGGAAGCTTTCTTT
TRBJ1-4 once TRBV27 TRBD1 CASSLRTGPATNEKLFF TGTGCCAGCAGTTTACGGACAGGCCCGGCAACTAATGAAAAACTGTTTTTT
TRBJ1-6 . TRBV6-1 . CASLLDWNSPLHF TGTGCCAGCCTACTTGACTGGAATTCACCCCTCCACTTT
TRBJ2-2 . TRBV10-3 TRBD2 CAISDAGGPGGELFF TGTGCCATCAGTGATGCGGGAGGGCCGGGCGGGGAGCTGTTTTTT
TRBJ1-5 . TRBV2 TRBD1 CASLLMTGGNQPQHF TGTGCCAGTTTACTCATGACAGGGGGCAATCAGCCCCAGCATTTT
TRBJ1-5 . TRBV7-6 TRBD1 CASSPRQGARQPQHF TGTGCCAGCAGCCCCCGACAGGGGGCTCGACAGCCCCAGCATTTT
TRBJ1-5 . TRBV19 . CASTPEWGDPQPQHF TGTGCCAGTACCCCAGAGTGGGGGGATCCCCAGCCCCAGCATTTT
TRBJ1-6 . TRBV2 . CASSEDRQYNSPLHF TGTGCCAGCAGTGAAGATCGACAGTATAATTCACCCCTCCACTTT
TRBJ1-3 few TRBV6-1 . CASTPGRTGNTIYF TGTGCCAGCACCCCGGGGAGAACTGGAAACACCATATATTTT
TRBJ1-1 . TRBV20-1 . CSATPVTEAFF TGCAGTGCTACCCCCGTGACTGAAGCTTTCTTT
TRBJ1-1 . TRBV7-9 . CASSPGTGTEAFF TGTGCCAGCAGCCCAGGAACAGGGACTGAAGCTTTCTTT
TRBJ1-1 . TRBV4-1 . CASSQIGSEAFF TGCGCCAGCAGCCAGATCGGGTCTGAAGCTTTCTTT
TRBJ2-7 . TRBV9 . CASSVGASAYEQYF TGTGCCAGCAGCGTAGGGGCTAGCGCCTACGAGCAGTACTTC
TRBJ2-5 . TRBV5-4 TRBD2 CASSQTSGSQETQYF TGTGCCAGCAGCCAAACTAGCGGGAGCCAAGAGACCCAGTACTTC
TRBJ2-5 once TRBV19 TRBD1 CASSMGQEYETQYF TGTGCCAGTAGTATGGGACAGGAGTATGAGACCCAGTACTTC
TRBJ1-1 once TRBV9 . CASSVVEGLEAFF TGTGCCAGCAGCGTAGTTGAGGGCCTTGAAGCTTTCTTT